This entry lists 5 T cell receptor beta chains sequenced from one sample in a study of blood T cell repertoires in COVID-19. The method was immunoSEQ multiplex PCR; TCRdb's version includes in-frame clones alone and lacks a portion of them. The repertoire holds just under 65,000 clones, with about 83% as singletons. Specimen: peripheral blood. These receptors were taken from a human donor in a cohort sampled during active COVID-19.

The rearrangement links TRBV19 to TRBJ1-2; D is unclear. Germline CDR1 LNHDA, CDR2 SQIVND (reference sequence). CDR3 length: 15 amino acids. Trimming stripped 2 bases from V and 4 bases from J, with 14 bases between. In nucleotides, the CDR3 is TGTGCCAGTAGTATACGGTTGGATAGCGGCTATGGCTACACCTTC. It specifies CASSIRLDSGYGYTF. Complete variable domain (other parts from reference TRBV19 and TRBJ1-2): DGGITQSPKYLFRKEGQNVTLSCEQNLNHDAMYWYRQDPGQGLRLIYYSQIVNDFQKGDIAEGYSVSREKKESFPLTVTSAQKNPTAFYLCASSIRLDSGYGYTFGSGTRLTVV.

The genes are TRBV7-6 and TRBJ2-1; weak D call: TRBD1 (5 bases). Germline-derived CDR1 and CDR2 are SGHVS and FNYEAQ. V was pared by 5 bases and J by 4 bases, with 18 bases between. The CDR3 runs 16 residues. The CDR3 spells CASSRASPGQYNEQFF. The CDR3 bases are TGTGCCAGCAGCCGAGCGAGCCCCGGACAATACAATGAGCAGTTCTTC.

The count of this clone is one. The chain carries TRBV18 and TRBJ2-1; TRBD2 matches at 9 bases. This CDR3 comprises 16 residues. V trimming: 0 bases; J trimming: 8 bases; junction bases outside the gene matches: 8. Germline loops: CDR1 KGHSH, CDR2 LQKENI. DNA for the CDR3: TGTGCCAGCTCACCACCTGGGATAGCGGGGGTCTATGAGCAGTTCTTC. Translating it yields CASSPPGIAGVYEQFF.

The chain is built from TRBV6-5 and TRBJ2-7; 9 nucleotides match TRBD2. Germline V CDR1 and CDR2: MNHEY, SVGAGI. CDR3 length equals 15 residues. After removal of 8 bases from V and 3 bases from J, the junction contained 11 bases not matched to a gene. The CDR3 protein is CASGGWRGGYYEQYF. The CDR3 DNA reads TGTGCCAGCGGGGGTTGGCGGGGGGGTTACTACGAGCAGTACTTC.

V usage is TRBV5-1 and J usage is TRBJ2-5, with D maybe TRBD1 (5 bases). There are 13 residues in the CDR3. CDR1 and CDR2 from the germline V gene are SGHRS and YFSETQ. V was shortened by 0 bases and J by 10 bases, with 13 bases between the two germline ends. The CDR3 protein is CASSLEQGGGQYF. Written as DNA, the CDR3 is TGCGCCAGCAGCTTGGAGCAGGGCGGTGGCCAGTACTTC. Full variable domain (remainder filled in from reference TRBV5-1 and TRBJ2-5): KAGVTQTPRYLIKTRGQQVTLSCSPISGHRSVSWYQQTPGQGLQFLFEYFSETQRNKGNFPGRFSGRQFSNSRSEMNVSTLELGDSALYLCASSLEQGGGQYFGPGTRLLVL.